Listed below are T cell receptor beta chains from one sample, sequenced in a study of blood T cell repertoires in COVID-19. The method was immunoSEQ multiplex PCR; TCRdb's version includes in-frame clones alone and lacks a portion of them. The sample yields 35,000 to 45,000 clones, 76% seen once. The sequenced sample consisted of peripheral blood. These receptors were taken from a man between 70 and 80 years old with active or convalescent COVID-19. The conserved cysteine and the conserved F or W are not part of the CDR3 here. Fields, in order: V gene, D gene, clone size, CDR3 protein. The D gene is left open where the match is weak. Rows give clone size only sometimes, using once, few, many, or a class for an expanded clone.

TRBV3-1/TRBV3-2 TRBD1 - ASSRQDRGLAGELF
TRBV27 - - ASIFEQF
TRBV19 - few ASSRTREVGETQY
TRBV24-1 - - ATSDLQGEGYT
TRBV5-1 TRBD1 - ASSSLQGDTQY
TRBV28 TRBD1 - ASWVRGAEAF
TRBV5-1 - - ASSLDGNTGNTIY
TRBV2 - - ASSSGQPNTEAF
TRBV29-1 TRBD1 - SAGQGGEQY
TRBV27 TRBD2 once ASRARRVAGGPADTQY
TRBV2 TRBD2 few ASSDLGLAGTDTQY
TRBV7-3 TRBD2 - ASSLKLAGALDTQY
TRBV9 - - ASSARGTAPYEQY
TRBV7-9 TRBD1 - ASSQGQSNEKLF
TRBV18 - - ASSPGLARDFGYT
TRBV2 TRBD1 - ASEAGTVYEQY
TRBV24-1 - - ATSGQAPDGYT
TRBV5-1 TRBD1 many ASSFQDRATEAF
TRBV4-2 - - ASSPRGGLYGYT
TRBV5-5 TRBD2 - ASSLASGGSYEQF
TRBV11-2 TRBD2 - ATLRGGGTDTQY
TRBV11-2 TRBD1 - ASSPSGQLQETQY
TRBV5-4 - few ASSLGGPADGYT
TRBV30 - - AWRRDTQY
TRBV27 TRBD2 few ASSSPRLASDNEQF
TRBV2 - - ASRRGAGPSYGYT
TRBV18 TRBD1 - ASSASRDSNEKLF
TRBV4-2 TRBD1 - ASSHDWDRFNQPQH
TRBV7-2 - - ASSLDVQNTEAF
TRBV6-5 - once ASSYSIAGMGGYT
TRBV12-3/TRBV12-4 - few ASRSYNTGELF
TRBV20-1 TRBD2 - SAFGGETQY
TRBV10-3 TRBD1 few AISEEDRASGYT
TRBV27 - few ASSLRGTEGSFYGYT
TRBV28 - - ASSLGQNQWQPQH
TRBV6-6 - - ASSPRAPNRYGQPQH
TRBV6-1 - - ASSEATLAAYGYT
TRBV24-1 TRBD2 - ATSDFPWTSGGAANTGELF
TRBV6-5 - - ASRGQGNSNQPQH
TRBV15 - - ATSRDLLSSYNEQF
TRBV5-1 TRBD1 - ASRPETGGTGELF
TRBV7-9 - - ASSWSGDTQY
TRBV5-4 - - ASSLQGVSNQPQH
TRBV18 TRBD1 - ASSKGQGPLH
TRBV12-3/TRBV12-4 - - ASSPREGTEAF
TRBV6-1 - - ASSEKGMTDTQY
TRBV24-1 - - ATSGEGLYGYT
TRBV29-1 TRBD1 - SVEVTGQVGELF
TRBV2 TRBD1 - ASSLQGAQTGELF
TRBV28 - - ASSYPGIHGELF
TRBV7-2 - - ASSLTSSTDTQY
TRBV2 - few ASRATGNQPQH
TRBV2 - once ASSELVYGYT
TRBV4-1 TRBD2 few ASTPSGGGLGTYEQY